This T cell receptor beta chain stems from a study of healthy donors' naive CD4 and CD8 T cells. Whole-study findings and limits: Naive CD4+ and CD8+ cells reportedly differed in usage of most V and J genes. CDR3 charge plus V and J genes appeared to account for about 13% of CD4/CD8 variance.

In regard to this clonotype: Its matching antigen is unknown.

Starting from approximately 500 ng of total RNA, TCR libraries were made with linear amplification. TCRdb itself ran the reads through MiXCR, one entry per CDR3 protein. Among approximately 200,000 distinct CDR3 sequences listed, 65% to 75% were seen once. The CDR3 runs to 12 residues. V was clipped by 10 bases and J by 4 bases, with 13 bases between them. Germline assignment: CDR1 MNHNS and CDR2 SASEGT. This chain connects TRBV6-1 to TRBJ1-2; tentative D call: TRBD1 (6 bases). Sequenced material: naive CD4+ and CD8+ T cells sorted from blood, pooled from several donors. This sequence was found in a pool of human donors in good health; the sample pools cells from several healthy donors. CDR3 in amino acids: CATSTGFYGYTF. In DNA, the CDR3 is TGTGCCACCTCGACAGGATTCTATGGCTACACCTTC.